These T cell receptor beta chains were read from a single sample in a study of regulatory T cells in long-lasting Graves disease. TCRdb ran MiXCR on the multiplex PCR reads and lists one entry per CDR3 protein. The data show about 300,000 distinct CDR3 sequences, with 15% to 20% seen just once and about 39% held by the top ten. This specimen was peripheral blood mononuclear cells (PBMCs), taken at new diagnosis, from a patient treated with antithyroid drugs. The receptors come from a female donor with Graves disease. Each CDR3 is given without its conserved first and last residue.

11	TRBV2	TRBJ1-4	ASSAQGGEKLF
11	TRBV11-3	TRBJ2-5	ASSLGGVETQY
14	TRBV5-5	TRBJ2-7	ASSFLQGQGAYEQY
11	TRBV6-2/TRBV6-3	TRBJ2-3	ASNKREPDTQY
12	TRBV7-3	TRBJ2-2	ASSYLGATGELF
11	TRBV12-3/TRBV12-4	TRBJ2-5	ASSSRERETQY
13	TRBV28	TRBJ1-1	ASSPVKLVITEAF
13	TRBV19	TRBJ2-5	ASSLGTGGAETQY
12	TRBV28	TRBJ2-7	ASKPTGQVPYWL
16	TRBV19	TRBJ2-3	ASSPPPTSGRGTDTQY
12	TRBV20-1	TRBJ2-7	SAQAVWTSYEQY
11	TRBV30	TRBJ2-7	AWSAIDTLQEY
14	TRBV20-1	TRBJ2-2	SARDRDRGDTGELF
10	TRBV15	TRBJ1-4	ATSREAGQLF
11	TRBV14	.	ASSRSTGSEAF
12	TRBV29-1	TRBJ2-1	SVDWASGYNEQF
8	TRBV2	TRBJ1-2	ASSDGGYT
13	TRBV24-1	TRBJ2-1	ATSEVAGGRNEQF
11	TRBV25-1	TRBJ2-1	ASSAGTSGQQF
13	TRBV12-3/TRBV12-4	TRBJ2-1	ASTSTSGTKNEQF
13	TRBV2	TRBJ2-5	ASSPTSGSIETQY
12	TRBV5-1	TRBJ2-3	ASNPAGGTDTQY
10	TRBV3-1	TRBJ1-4	ASSSLNEKLF
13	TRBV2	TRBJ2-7	ASSEPAGASYEQY
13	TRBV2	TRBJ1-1	ASTNSPQGGTEAF
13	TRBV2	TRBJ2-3	ASSVASGSTDTQY
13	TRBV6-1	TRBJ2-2	ASTHPWSNTGELF
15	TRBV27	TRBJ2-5	ASSYISPPGRKETQY
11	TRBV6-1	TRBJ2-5	ASRLGHEETQY
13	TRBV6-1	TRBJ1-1	ASSERNIMNTEAF
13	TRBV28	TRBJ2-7	ASRPLAGQNYEQY
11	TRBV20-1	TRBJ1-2	SAPGQGALGYT
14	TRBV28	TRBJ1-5	ASSLSDRAWDQPQH
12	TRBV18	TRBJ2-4	ASSPPGRVNIQY
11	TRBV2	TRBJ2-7	ASGHARSYEQY
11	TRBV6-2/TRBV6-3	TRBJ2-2	ASSEDSAGELF
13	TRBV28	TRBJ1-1	ASSLSVWGNTEAF
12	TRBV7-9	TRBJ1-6	ASSLWREDSPLH
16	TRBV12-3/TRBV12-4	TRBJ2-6	ASSSSLAGEAGANVLT
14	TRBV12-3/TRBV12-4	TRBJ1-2	ASSYHGTGVGYGYT
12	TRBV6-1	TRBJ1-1	ASNNRGMNTEAF
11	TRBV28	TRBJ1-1	ASSLTSNTEAF